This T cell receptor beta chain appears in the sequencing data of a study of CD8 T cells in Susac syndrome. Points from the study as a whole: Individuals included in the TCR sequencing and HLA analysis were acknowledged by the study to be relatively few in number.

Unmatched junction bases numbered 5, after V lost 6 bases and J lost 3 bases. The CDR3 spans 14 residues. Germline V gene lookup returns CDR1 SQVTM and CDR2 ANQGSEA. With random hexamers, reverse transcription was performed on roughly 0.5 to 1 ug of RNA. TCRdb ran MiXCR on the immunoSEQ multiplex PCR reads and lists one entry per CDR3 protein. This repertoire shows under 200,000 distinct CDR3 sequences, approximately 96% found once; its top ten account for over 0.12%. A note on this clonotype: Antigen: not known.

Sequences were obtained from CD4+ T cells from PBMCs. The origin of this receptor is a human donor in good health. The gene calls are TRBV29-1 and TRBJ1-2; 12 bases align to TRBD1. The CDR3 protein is CSVAGTGGYYGYTF. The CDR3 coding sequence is TGCAGCGTGGCCGGGACAGGGGGCTACTATGGCTACACCTTC.